One TCR beta chain is described in this entry. Its antigen is currently not known. No much larger clone is present one base from it, and per-base qualities are unavailable. The collaborating institutions used their own protocols to collect whole blood in K2EDTA tubes. Collaborator samples were shipped for TCRbeta analysis as frozen whole blood, isolated PBMCs, or DNA extracted from either sample type. This sample was included in a study of blood T cell repertoires in COVID-19 (dated by TCRdb to 2020 to 2021). Regarding the complete study: Samples from collaborators originated in the United States, Italy and Spain and spanned both the acute and convalescent phases of COVID-19. Deeply sampled blood TCRbeta repertoires from subjects exposed to, actively infected with, or recovered from COVID-19 were included in the dataset. The material from the prospective study consisted of cDNA or gDNA derived from T cells, B-cell-depleted T cells, or PBMCs. Where available, HLA class I and class II types were taken from metadata supplied by the sample provider and were not determined by assay-based typing. The repertoires were made available in a free public database intended to serve as a resource for research on the immune response to SARS-CoV-2. The samples were drawn from the first 160 participants of the ongoing ImmuneRACE study and from 950 to 1,500 subjects provided by 6 global collaborators. Nearly every sample came with metadata listing a de-identified subject ID, COVID-19 status, age in years and sex. Overall results and qualifications from the work: Clinical and demographic metadata were provided uncurated, with the amount varying by source and participant.

TCRbeta CDR3 regions were amplified from genomic DNA by means of the immunoSEQ Assay, a bias-controlled multiplex PCR. The authors' analysis ran thus. Within the assay, amplification of reference gene primers was used to estimate how many nucleated cells each sample contained. Sequence reads were collapsed and filtered to measure the absolute abundance of every unique TCRbeta CDR3 rearrangement. Productive Simpson clonality was computed per sample as the square root of Simpson's diversity index over productive rearrangements. TCRdb's version of the immuneACCESS table is confined to in-frame rearrangements and falls short of the full clone set. An unresolved V gene accounts for under half of the shortfall where checked; the remainder is of unknown origin. Clone size and V and J calls were adopted from that table, with D and trimming inferred from the DNA. Recorded for this sample are roughly 100,000 clones; 84% of them occurred a single time. The top ten clones comprise roughly 29% of the sample.

The germline V gene (reference sequence) sets CDR1 to SGHNT and CDR2 to YYREEE. Inclusive of the bounding cysteine and phenylalanine, the CDR3 is 16 residues long. CDR3 DNA only is kept here, 48 bases in frame from base 1. Germline trimming: 3 bases from V, 1 base from J; junction bases outside gene matches: 6. Specimen: peripheral blood. The source of this sequence is a man aged 55 to 70 with acute or convalescent COVID-19. The V and J segments used are TRBV5-4 and TRBJ2-7; a stretch of 11 junction bases matches TRBD2. The bases read TGTGCCAGCAGCTCGAAACTAGCGGGAGTATCCTACGAGCAGTACTTC. Its protein product is CASSSKLAGVSYEQYF. With the portions outside the CDR3 filled from the reference TRBV5-4 and TRBJ2-7 genes, the complete variable region becomes ETGVTQSPTHLIKTRGQQVTLRCSSQSGHNTVSWYQQALGQGPQFIFQYYREEENGRGNFPPRFSGLQFPNYSSELNVNALELDDSALYLCASSSKLAGVSYEQYFGPGTRLTVT.